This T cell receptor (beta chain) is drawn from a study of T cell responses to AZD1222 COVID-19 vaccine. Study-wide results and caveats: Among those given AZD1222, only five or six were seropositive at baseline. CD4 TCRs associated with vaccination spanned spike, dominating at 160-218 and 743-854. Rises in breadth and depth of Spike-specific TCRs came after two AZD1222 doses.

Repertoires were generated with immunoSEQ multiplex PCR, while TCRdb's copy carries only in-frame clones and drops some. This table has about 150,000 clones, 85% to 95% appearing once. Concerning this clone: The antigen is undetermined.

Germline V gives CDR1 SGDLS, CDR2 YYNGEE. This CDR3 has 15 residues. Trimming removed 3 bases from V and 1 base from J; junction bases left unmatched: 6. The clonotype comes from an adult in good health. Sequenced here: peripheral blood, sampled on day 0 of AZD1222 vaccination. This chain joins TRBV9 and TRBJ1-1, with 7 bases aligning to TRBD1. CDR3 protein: CASSATGRGNTEAFF. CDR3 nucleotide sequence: TGTGCCAGCAGCGCGACAGGGCGGGGGAACACTGAAGCTTTCTTT.